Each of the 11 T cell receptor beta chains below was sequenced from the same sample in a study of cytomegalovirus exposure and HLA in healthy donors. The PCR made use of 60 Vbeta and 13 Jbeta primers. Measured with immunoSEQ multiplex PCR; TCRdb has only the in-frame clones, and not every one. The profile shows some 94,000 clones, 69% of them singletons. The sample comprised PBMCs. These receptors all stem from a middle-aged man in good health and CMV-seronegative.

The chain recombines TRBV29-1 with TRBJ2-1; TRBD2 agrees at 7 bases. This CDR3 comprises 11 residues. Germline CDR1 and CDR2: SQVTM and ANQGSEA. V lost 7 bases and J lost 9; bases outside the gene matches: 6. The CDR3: CSAVGGGEQFF. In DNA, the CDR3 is TGCAGCGCTGTGGGGGGGGGTGAGCAGTTCTTC.

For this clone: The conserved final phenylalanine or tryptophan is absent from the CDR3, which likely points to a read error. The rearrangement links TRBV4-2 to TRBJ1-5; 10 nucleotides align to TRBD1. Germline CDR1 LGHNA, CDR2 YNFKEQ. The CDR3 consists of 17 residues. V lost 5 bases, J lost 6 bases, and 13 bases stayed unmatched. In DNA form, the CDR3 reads TGTGCCAGCAGCTCGCAATCGGGACAGGGGCTTGTTCAGCCCCAGCATGTT. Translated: CASSSQSGQGLVQPQHV.

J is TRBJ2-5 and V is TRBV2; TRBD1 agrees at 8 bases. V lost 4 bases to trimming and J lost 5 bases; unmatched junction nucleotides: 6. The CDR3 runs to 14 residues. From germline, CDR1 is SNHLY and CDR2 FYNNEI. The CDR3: CASSAAGGWETQYF. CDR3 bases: TGTGCCAGCAGTGCGGCAGGGGGCTGGGAGACCCAGTACTTC.

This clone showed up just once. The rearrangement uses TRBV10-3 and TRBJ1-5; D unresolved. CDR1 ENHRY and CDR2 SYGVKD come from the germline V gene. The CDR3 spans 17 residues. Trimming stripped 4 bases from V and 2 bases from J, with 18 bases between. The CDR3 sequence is CAISASPTGVGNQPQHF. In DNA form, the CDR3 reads TGTGCCATCAGTGCTTCCCCTACCGGGGTGGGCAATCAGCCCCAGCATTTT.

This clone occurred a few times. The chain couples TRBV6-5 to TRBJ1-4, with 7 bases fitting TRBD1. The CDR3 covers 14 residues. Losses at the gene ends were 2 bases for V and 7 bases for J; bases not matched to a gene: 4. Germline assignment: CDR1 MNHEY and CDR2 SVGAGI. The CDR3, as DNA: TGTGCCAGCAGTTACGGGACAGATACTGAAAAACTGTTTTTT. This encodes CASSYGTDTEKLFF.

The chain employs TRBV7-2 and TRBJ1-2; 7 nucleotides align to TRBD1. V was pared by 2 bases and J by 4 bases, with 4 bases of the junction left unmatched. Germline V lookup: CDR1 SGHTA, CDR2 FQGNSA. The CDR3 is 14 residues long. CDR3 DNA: TGTGCCAGCAGCTTAAATGCAGGGGGCTATGGCTACACCTTC. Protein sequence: CASSLNAGGYGYTF.

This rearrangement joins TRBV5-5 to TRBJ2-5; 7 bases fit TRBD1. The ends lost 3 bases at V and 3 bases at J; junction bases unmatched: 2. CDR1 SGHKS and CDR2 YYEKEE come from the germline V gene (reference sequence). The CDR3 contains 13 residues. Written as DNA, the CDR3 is TGTGCCAGCAGCTATACAGGGGAAGAGACCCAGTACTTC. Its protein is CASSYTGEETQYF.

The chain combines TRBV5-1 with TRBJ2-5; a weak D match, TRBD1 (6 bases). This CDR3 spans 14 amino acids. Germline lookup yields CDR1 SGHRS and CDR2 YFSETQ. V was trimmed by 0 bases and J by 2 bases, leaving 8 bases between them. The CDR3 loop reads CASSLGRGQETQYF. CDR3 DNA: TGCGCCAGCAGCTTGGGTAGGGGGCAAGAGACCCAGTACTTC. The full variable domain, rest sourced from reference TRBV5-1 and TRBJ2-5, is KAGVTQTPRYLIKTRGQQVTLSCSPISGHRSVSWYQQTPGQGLQFLFEYFSETQRNKGNFPGRFSGRQFSNSRSEMNVSTLELGDSALYLCASSLGRGQETQYFGPGTRLLVL.

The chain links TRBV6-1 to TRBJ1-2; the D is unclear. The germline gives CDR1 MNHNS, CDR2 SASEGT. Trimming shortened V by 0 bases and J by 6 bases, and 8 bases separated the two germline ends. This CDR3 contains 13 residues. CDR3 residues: CASSEAGVDGYTF. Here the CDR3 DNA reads TGTGCCAGCAGTGAAGCTGGAGTAGATGGCTACACCTTC.

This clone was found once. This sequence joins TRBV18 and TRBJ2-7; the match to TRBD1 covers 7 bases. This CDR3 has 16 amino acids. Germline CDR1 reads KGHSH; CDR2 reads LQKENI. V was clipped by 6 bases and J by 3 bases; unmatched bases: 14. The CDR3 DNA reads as TGTGCCAGCTCGTCTACCGGGACAGCTACCTTCTACGAGCAGTACGTC. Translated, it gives CASSSTGTATFYEQYV.

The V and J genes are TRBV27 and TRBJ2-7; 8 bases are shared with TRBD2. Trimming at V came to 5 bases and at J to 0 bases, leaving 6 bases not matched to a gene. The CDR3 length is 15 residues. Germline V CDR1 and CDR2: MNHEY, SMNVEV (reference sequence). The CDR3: CASSPFAGGSYEQYF. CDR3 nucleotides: TGTGCCAGCAGTCCCTTTGCGGGGGGCTCCTACGAGCAGTACTTC.